Listed below are T cell receptor beta chains from one sample, sequenced in a study of blood T cell repertoires in COVID-19. This table comes from immunoSEQ multiplex PCR, and its TCRdb copy is limited to in-frame clones, with some not included. The sample shows about 40,000 clones, about 80% of them seen only once. Sequenced sample: peripheral blood. The receptors here all came from a human donor with acute or convalescent COVID-19. The donor label of this sample is uncertain. CDR3s include the opening cysteine and the closing phenylalanine or tryptophan. D genes are given only for firm matches. Size is stated for part of the rows, as once, few or many counts, or as a class when the clone is expanded.

CDR3aa,CDR3nt,v_gene,j_gene,d_gene,abundance
CASSSGVDNSPLHF,TGTGCCAGCAGCTCCGGGGTTGATAATTCACCCCTCCACTTT,TRBV11-2,TRBJ1-6,-,-
CASSLEVGRGTDTQYF,TGTGCCAGCAGCTTAGAGGTGGGGAGGGGCACAGATACGCAGTATTTT,TRBV7-6,TRBJ2-3,TRBD2,-
CSVDRDRNTDTQYF,TGCAGCGTGGACCGGGACAGAAACACAGATACGCAGTATTTT,TRBV29-1,TRBJ2-3,TRBD1,-
CASSLAGGAGLYEQYF,TGTGCCAGCAGCTTAGCGGGAGGAGCGGGGTTATACGAGCAGTACTTC,TRBV7-2,TRBJ2-7,TRBD2,few
CATSDVGLAGYNEQFF,TGTGCCACCAGTGATGTAGGACTAGCGGGATACAATGAGCAGTTCTTC,TRBV24-1,TRBJ2-1,TRBD2,-
CASSRWGGSYEQYF,TGTGCCAGCAGCCGTTGGGGAGGGTCCTACGAGCAGTACTTC,TRBV9,TRBJ2-7,TRBD2,-
CASSYSRVYNEQFF,TGTGCCAGCAGTTACTCGCGAGTGTACAATGAGCAGTTCTTC,TRBV6-6,TRBJ2-1,-,-
CAISELQGIGEKLFF,TGTGCCATCAGTGAGCTACAGGGAATAGGGGAAAAACTGTTTTTT,TRBV10-3,TRBJ1-4,-,-
CASRPDRSTNEKLFF,TGTGCCAGTAGGCCCGACAGATCAACTAATGAAAAACTGTTTTTT,TRBV19,TRBJ1-4,-,-
CASSLGLGTGTLNTEAFF,TGTGCCAGCAGCTTAGGACTTGGGACAGGGACTTTGAACACTGAAGCTTTCTTT,TRBV7-6,TRBJ1-1,TRBD1,-
CASSLSENTEAFF,TGTGCCAGCAGCTTATCAGAGAACACTGAAGCTTTCTTT,TRBV7-3,TRBJ1-1,-,-
CASFDSGVGSEQYF,TGTGCCAGCTTTGATAGCGGAGTGGGATCCGAGCAGTACTTC,TRBV28,TRBJ2-7,-,-
CASSPGQGETYGYTF,TGCGCCAGCAGCCCCGGACAGGGTGAGACCTATGGCTACACCTTC,TRBV4-1,TRBJ1-2,TRBD1,-
CASSSRSSYNSPLHF,TGTGCCAGCAGTTCTCGCAGCTCCTATAATTCACCCCTCCACTTT,TRBV27,TRBJ1-6,-,once
CASSSARAGGPNEQFF,TGTGCCAGCAGCTCAGCTCGCGCGGGGGGTCCCAATGAGCAGTTCTTC,TRBV7-3,TRBJ2-1,TRBD2,-
CATSSDSILEAFF,TGTGCCACCAGCAGCGACAGTATCCTCGAAGCTTTCTTT,TRBV15,TRBJ1-1,-,-
CASSSDRGLNTEAFF,TGTGCCAGCAGCTCGGACAGGGGCCTGAACACTGAAGCTTTCTTT,TRBV14,TRBJ1-1,TRBD1,-
CASSYSTGTVNTEAFF,TGTGCCAGCAGTTACTCGACAGGGACGGTGAACACTGAAGCTTTCTTT,TRBV6-5,TRBJ1-1,TRBD1,-
CASSLGQNGILNYGYTF,TGTGCCAGCAGCTTGGGACAAAACGGCATTCTTAACTATGGCTACACCTTC,TRBV5-4,TRBJ1-2,-,-
CASSLLEGRISTDTQYF,TGTGCCAGCAGTTTATTGGAAGGCAGGATTAGCACAGATACGCAGTATTTT,TRBV27,TRBJ2-3,-,-
CASSPLSRKLNNEQFF,TGTGCCAGCTCACCACTTTCTCGTAAGCTCAACAATGAGCAGTTCTTC,TRBV18,TRBJ2-1,-,once
CATSGYPSTGELLF,TGTGCCACCAGTGGGTACCCATCCACCGGGGAGCTGCTTTTT,TRBV24-1,TRBJ2-2,-,-
CASSSGGEGEQYF,TGTGCCAGCAGCTCAGGGGGCGAAGGCGAGCAGTACTTC,TRBV7-3,TRBJ2-7,TRBD1,-
CASSWGVGGRTTDTQYF,TGTGCCAGCAGCTGGGGGGTTGGCGGAAGAACCACAGATACGCAGTATTTT,TRBV7-9,TRBJ2-3,-,-
CASSVTGEDTEAFF,TGTGCCAGCAGTGTGACAGGGGAGGACACTGAAGCTTTCTTT,TRBV2,TRBJ1-1,TRBD1,-
CASSYGGDAGGEQYF,TGTGCCAGCAGTTATGGCGGAGACGCGGGAGGCGAGCAGTACTTC,TRBV6-2/TRBV6-3,TRBJ2-7,TRBD2,-
CATSDPRDRAQETQYF,TGTGCCACCAGTGATCCCCGGGACAGGGCTCAGGAGACCCAGTACTTC,TRBV24-1,TRBJ2-5,TRBD1,-
CASSYSVGLINEKLFF,TGTGCCAGCAGTTACTCGGTTGGCTTAATAAATGAAAAACTGTTTTTT,TRBV6-6,TRBJ1-4,-,few
CASSLNAGNEQFF,TGTGCCAGCAGCCTCAACGCCGGCAATGAGCAGTTCTTC,TRBV5-6,TRBJ2-1,-,-
CASSLFATRDNEQFF,TGTGCCAGCAGCTTATTCGCCACTCGAGACAATGAGCAGTTCTTC,TRBV7-3,TRBJ2-1,-,-
CASTVLEAFF,TGTGCCAGCACCGTCCTCGAAGCTTTCTTT,TRBV2,TRBJ1-1,-,-
CASSPPGTGSSPLHF,TGTGCCAGCAGCCCACCCGGGACAGGGAGTTCACCCCTCCACTTT,TRBV3-1/TRBV3-2,TRBJ1-6,TRBD1,-
CASSVTWDRASGGNTIYF,TGTGCCAGCAGCGTAACTTGGGACAGGGCATCGGGTGGAAACACCATATATTTT,TRBV9,TRBJ1-3,TRBD1,-
CATRSIAGQGNTEAFF,TGTGCCACCCGGTCAATCGCAGGACAGGGTAACACTGAAGCTTTCTTT,TRBV19,TRBJ1-1,TRBD1,-
CASTPDRAGAEAFF,TGCGCCAGCACCCCGGACAGGGCGGGCGCTGAAGCTTTCTTT,TRBV5-1,TRBJ1-1,TRBD1,-